This entry lists 28 T cell receptor beta chains sequenced from one sample in a study of shared clonotypes between healthy human individuals. The repertoire was sequenced with immunoSEQ multiplex PCR; TCRdb's copy has only in-frame clones and lacks some. The table shows about 2 million clones, with around 96% occurring only once. CD45RO-negative, CCR7-positively selected cells formed the naive CD8 fraction, excluding terminally differentiated effector memory CD45RA+ cells. Material for sequencing was naive CD8+ T cells sorted from blood. The receptors come from a man between 18 and 35 years old in good health.

The V and J genes are TRBV11-2 and TRBJ2-5; D not certain. V shed 2 bases and J shed 5 bases, with 21 bases lying between them. The V gene's germline CDR1 is SGHAT and CDR2 FQNNGV. CDR3 length equals 17 residues. CDR3 DNA sequence: TGTGCCAGCAGCTTATGGCCAGCTATTAACGATTCGGAGACCCAGTACTTC. Its translation is CASSLWPAINDSETQYF.

The chain uses TRBV27 and TRBJ2-1, with TRBD2 matching over 7 bases. The V gene end was trimmed by 4 bases and the J gene end by 7 bases; junction bases not matched to a gene: 4. The length of the CDR3 is 13 residues. Germline V gives CDR1 MNHEY, CDR2 SMNVEV (reference sequence). CDR3 nucleotides: TGTGCCAGCAGTTGGGGAGGGCGGAATGAGCAGTTCTTC. As protein: CASSWGGRNEQFF.

The gene calls are TRBV29-1 and TRBJ1-1; D is unresolved. V was trimmed by 5 bases and J by 4 bases, leaving 11 bases between them. The germline V gene has CDR1 SQVTM and CDR2 ANQGSEA. There are 12 residues in the CDR3. CDR3 loop: CSVIPDGTEAFF. The CDR3 DNA reads TGCAGCGTTATCCCGGACGGCACTGAAGCTTTCTTT.

The chain links TRBV7-9 to TRBJ1-2; 7 positions match TRBD1. The CDR3 totals 16 residues. The trim removed 6 bases at V and 4 bases at J, leaving 14 bases unmatched. Per the germline V gene, CDR1 is SEHNR and CDR2 is FQNEAQ (reference sequence). CDR3 residues: CASRPKTEGQLYGYTF. CDR3 nucleotide sequence: TGTGCCAGCAGACCAAAGACCGAGGGACAGCTCTATGGCTACACCTTC.

This clone was found once. The chain recombines TRBV19 with TRBJ2-3, with unresolved D. The ends were cut back, 6 bases at V and 2 bases at J, with 9 bases in the middle. CDR1 and CDR2 from the germline V gene are LNHDA and SQIVND (reference sequence). The CDR3 runs 13 residues. The CDR3 coding sequence is TGTGCCAGTAGGGGGTGGGACACAGATACGCAGTATTTT. As protein: CASRGWDTDTQYF.

For this clone: This sample also contains other DNA sequences that code for the same CDR3. The gene calls are TRBV5-6 and TRBJ2-7; D remains unclear. Per the germline V gene, CDR1 is SGHDT and CDR2 is YYEEEE. V lost 0 bases, J lost 2 bases, and 6 bases lay in between. CDR3 length: 13 amino acids. The CDR3 region is CASSLGVAYEQYF. In DNA, the CDR3 is TGTGCCAGCAGCTTGGGAGTAGCCTACGAGCAGTACTTC.

The chain links TRBV27 to TRBJ2-1, with no clear D. The CDR3 consists of 13 residues. Deletions cut 2 bases from V and 7 bases from J, with 9 bases between. Per the germline V gene, CDR1 is MNHEY and CDR2 is SMNVEV (reference sequence). Here the CDR3 reads CASSLASWNEQFF. Written as DNA, the CDR3 is TGTGCCAGCAGTTTAGCTTCGTGGAATGAGCAGTTCTTC.

This chain connects TRBV21-1 to TRBJ2-3; TRBD1 is the table's D call, not checked against the DNA. TRBV21-1 is designated a pseudogene. The CDR3 has 14 residues. The CDR3 loop is CASSRGSRGKEQYF. In nucleotides, the CDR3 is TGTGCCAGCAGCAGAGGTTCCAGGGGCAAAGAGCAGTATTTT.

The chain carries TRBV7-9 and TRBJ1-5, with no clear D. CDR1 and CDR2 from the germline V gene are SEHNR and FQNEAQ (reference sequence). This CDR3 region has 15 residues. V gave up 5 bases and J gave up 1 base, with 12 bases separating them. CDR3 DNA: TGTGCCAGCAGCGACTCCCTCACGAGCAATCAGCCCCAGCATTTT. Its translation: CASSDSLTSNQPQHF.

The chain couples TRBV5-6 to TRBJ2-7; TRBD2 aligns across 7 bases. From germline, CDR1 is SGHDT and CDR2 YYEEEE. The CDR3 has 16 amino acids. V lost 2 bases to trimming and J lost 1 base; unmatched junction nucleotides: 9. The CDR3 DNA is TGTGCCAGCAGCTTTGGAGACGGGGGGTATTCCTACGAGCAGTACTTC. It specifies CASSFGDGGYSYEQYF.

The rearrangement uses TRBV19 and TRBJ2-5; TRBD1 matches at 7 bases. Germline V gene sequence: CDR1 LNHDA, CDR2 SQIVND (reference sequence). The CDR3 loop spans 14 amino acids. The trim removed 4 bases at V and 2 bases at J, leaving 4 bases unmatched. The CDR3 nucleotides read TGTGCCAGTAGTACATGGGGACAGCAAGAGACCCAGTACTTC. Translated, it gives CASSTWGQQETQYF.

The CDR3 sequence: CASSEAPRQGNEKLFF. In nucleotides, the CDR3 is TGTGCCAGCAGTGAAGCTCCTCGACAGGGAAATGAAAAACTGTTTTTT. The rearrangement links TRBV6-1 to TRBJ1-4; TRBD1 matches at 7 bases. CDR3 length: 16 residues. The J segment lost 5 bases and the V segment lost 0 bases, leaving 6 bases of the junction unmatched. Per germline, CDR1 MNHNS and CDR2 SASEGT.

V is TRBV5-4 and J is TRBJ2-5; D uncertain. Germline V gene data show CDR1 as SGHNT and CDR2 as YYREEE (reference sequence). The CDR3 extends over 14 amino acids. V was cut by 0 bases and J by 5 bases, with 11 bases left in between. As DNA, the CDR3 is TGTGCCAGCAGCTTGGTACTGGGTTCTGAGACCCAGTACTTC. Residues: CASSLVLGSETQYF.

V and J are TRBV11-2 and TRBJ2-7; perhaps TRBD1 as D (5 bases). The CDR3 has 13 residues. Germline CDR1 SGHAT, CDR2 FQNNGV. With 5 bases removed from V and 5 bases from J, the gap between germline ends came to 13 bases. The CDR3 is CASSTGHPNEQYF. CDR3 DNA sequence: TGTGCCAGCAGCACAGGACATCCAAACGAGCAGTACTTC.

The V and J genes are TRBV10-1 and TRBJ2-3, with 7 nucleotides matching TRBD2. Germline V gene lookup returns CDR1 WNHNN and CDR2 SYGVQD (reference sequence). The CDR3 contains 19 residues. V lost 0 bases, J lost 0 bases, and 12 bases stayed unmatched. The chain's CDR3 is CASSESLSGGLLSTDTQYF. The CDR3 nucleotides are TGCGCCAGCAGTGAGTCGCTTTCGGGAGGTCTTCTAAGCACAGATACGCAGTATTTT.

This clone has just one count. V usage is TRBV28 and J usage is TRBJ2-7; maybe TRBD2 (5 bases). Germline CDR1 and CDR2: MDHEN and SYDVKM. The CDR3 runs 13 residues. Trimming stripped 6 bases from V and 3 bases from J, with 12 bases between. DNA for the CDR3: TGTGCCAGCAGCCACGGGATGATCTACGAGCAGTACTTC. This gives the protein CASSHGMIYEQYF. The full variable domain, completed using reference TRBV28 and TRBJ2-7, is DVKVTQSSRYLVKRTGEKVFLECVQDMDHENMFWYRQDPGLGLRLIYFSYDVKMKEKGDIPEGYSVSREKKERFSLILESASTNQTSMYLCASSHGMIYEQYFGPGTRLTVT.

This clone has just one count. The genes are TRBV19 and TRBJ2-1, with TRBD1 matching over 7 bases. Germline-derived CDR1 and CDR2 are LNHDA and SQIVND (reference sequence). Trimming removed 3 bases from V and 4 bases from J; junction bases left unmatched: 9. This CDR3 has 16 amino acids. In DNA form, the CDR3 reads TGTGCCAGTAGTATTATCCAGGGGGAATATTACAATGAGCAGTTCTTC. Residues: CASSIIQGEYYNEQFF.

For the CDR3, the DNA is TGCGCCAGCAGTGACCCCCCGAGCGGCTTTAACAATGAGCAGTTCTTC. It codes for CASSDPPSGFNNEQFF. The J gene is TRBJ2-1, the V gene TRBV10-2, with D perhaps matching TRBD2 (5 bases). In germline, CDR1 is WSHSY, CDR2 SAAADI. V dropped 3 bases and J dropped 5 bases, with 17 bases sitting between them. The CDR3 consists of 16 residues.

A note on this clone: The sample holds other DNA sequences that translate to the same CDR3. The rearrangement links TRBV6-5 to TRBJ2-7; no clear D. The CDR3 loop spans 13 amino acids. Germline-derived CDR1 and CDR2 are MNHEY and SVGAGI. V was pared by 0 bases and J by 7 bases, with 10 bases between. The CDR3 spells CASSYSEGYEQYF. CDR3 DNA: TGTGCCAGCAGTTACTCGGAAGGGTATGAGCAGTACTTC.

This rearrangement joins TRBV11-2 to TRBJ1-6; possible D gene TRBD1, 5 bases. Trimming shortened V by 5 bases and J by 12 bases, and 14 bases separated the two germline ends. CDR3 length: 13 amino acids. Germline CDR1 and CDR2: SGHAT and FQNNGV. In DNA, the CDR3 is TGTGCCAGCAGCCTGGGTGGGGCTGGACCCCTCCACTTT. Translated: CASSLGGAGPLHF. Drawing the rest from reference TRBV11-2 and TRBJ1-6, the complete variable domain is EAGVAQSPRYKIIEKRQSVAFWCNPISGHATLYWYQQILGQGPKLLIQFQNNGVVDDSQLPKDRFSAERLKGVDSTLKIQPAKLEDSAVYLCASSLGGAGPLHFGNGTRLTVT.

The CDR3 DNA reads TGTGCCAGCAGAGGTAGGGGGCTCCTTAGCTACAATGAGCAGTTCTTC. This codes for CASRGRGLLSYNEQFF. This sequence joins TRBV28 and TRBJ2-1, with TRBD1 matching 7 bases. Germline CDR1 MDHEN, CDR2 SYDVKM. The CDR3 spans 16 residues. J lost 3 bases, V lost 6 bases, and 11 bases had no gene match.

The chain employs TRBV5-5 and TRBJ2-7; 11 bases are shared with TRBD1. The CDR3 length is 15 residues. V trimming: 4 bases; J trimming: 1 base; junction bases outside the gene matches: 4. Germline V gives CDR1 SGHKS, CDR2 YYEKEE (reference sequence). The CDR3 region is CASSPDRGPSYEQYF. For the CDR3, the DNA is TGTGCCAGCAGCCCGGACAGGGGGCCTTCCTACGAGCAGTACTTC.

This clone occurred once. The chain is built from TRBV4-1 and TRBJ1-5; D perhaps matches TRBD1 (5 bases). The CDR3 sequence is 15 residues long. V shed 1 base and J shed 6 bases, with 13 bases lying between them. Germline V gene data show CDR1 as MGHRA and CDR2 as YSYEKL. DNA for the CDR3: TGCGCCAGCAGCCAAGGGGGGAGGGGTAGTCAGCCCCAGCATTTT. Translating gives CASSQGGRGSQPQHF.

The V call is TRBV30, the J call TRBJ2-2; D gene uncertain. The CDR3 has 13 amino acids. Trimming pared 3 bases from V and 2 bases from J, leaving 7 bases between. Germline V gives CDR1 GTSNPN, CDR2 SVGIG (reference sequence). CDR3 DNA: TGTGCCTGGAGGGAACCTAACACCGGGGAGCTGTTTTTT. It is translated as CAWREPNTGELFF.

In regard to this clone: Other DNA sequences of this sample code for an identical CDR3. The J gene is TRBJ1-2, the V gene TRBV27, with D tentatively TRBD1 (5 bases). CDR3 size: 20 residues. Germline CDR1 is MNHEY and CDR2 is SMNVEV (reference sequence). Trimming stripped 3 bases from V and 3 bases from J, with 29 bases between. This CDR3 reads CASSFETGQPLAYPYYGYTF. The CDR3 nucleotides read TGTGCCAGCAGTTTTGAAACAGGCCAACCCCTGGCCTACCCCTACTATGGCTACACCTTC.

J is TRBJ1-5 and V is TRBV28, with TRBD1 matching 7 bases. Germline assignment: CDR1 MDHEN and CDR2 SYDVKM. Trimming removed 6 bases from V and 1 base from J; junction bases left unmatched: 6. This CDR3 has 15 amino acids. CDR3 in DNA: TGTGCCAGCAGGTCGCTACAGGGGAGCAATCAGCCCCAGCATTTT. Protein sequence: CASRSLQGSNQPQHF.

This sequence joins TRBV10-3 and TRBJ1-5; 7 bases are a match to TRBD1. The CDR3 has 15 amino acids. CDR1 is ENHRY and CDR2 is SYGVKD in the germline V gene. J was trimmed by 2 bases and V by 2 bases; bases with no gene match: 3. The CDR3, as DNA: TGTGCCATCAGTGAGGACAGGGCAGGCAATCAGCCCCAGCATTTT. Its protein is CAISEDRAGNQPQHF.

V usage is TRBV29-1 and J usage is TRBJ1-2, with D possibly matching TRBD1 (6 bases). The CDR3 consists of 13 residues. V lost 6 bases, J lost 5 bases, and 16 bases lay in between. The germline CDR1 and CDR2 sequences are SQVTM and ANQGSEA. The CDR3 region is CSVRWTVSYGYTF. In nucleotides, the CDR3 is TGCAGCGTACGGTGGACAGTCTCATATGGCTACACCTTC. The full variable domain, with the rest looked up from reference TRBV29-1 and TRBJ1-2, is SAVISQKPSRDICQRGTSLTIQCQVDSQVTMMFWYRQQPGQSLTLIATANQGSEATYESGFVIDKFPISRPNLTFSTLTVSNMSPEDSSIYLCSVRWTVSYGYTFGSGTRLTVV.